This record covers a single T cell receptor beta chain. Its antigen is currently unknown. The sample comes from a study of identical twins. Germline trimming cut 6 bases from V and 0 bases from J; bases unmatched to any gene: 4. The CDR3 is 15 amino acids. Germline loops: CDR1 ENHRY, CDR2 SYGVKD. General study findings and limits: Within twin pairs, the out-of-frame alpha sequences they shared showed excess low generation probability. Excess twin sharing in beta out-of-frame sequences was weaker.

Template switching created a universal primer site, and the cDNA included unique molecular identifiers. TCRdb passed the 5' RACE reads through MiXCR, listing each CDR3 protein once. The sample includes around 480,000 distinct CDR3 sequences, over 11% of them seen just once. The sample was also linked to a second study, of yellow fever vaccine responses in identical twins.

The source of this sequence is a woman aged 18-29 years in good health. This chain connects TRBV10-3 to TRBJ2-2; TRBD1 matches 7 bases. Sequencing used CD4+ T cells sorted from blood. CDR3 amino acids: CAIRPGQTNTGELFF. CDR3 nucleotides: TGTGCCATCAGGCCGGGACAGACGAACACCGGGGAGCTGTTTTTT.